This passage covers 28 T cell receptor beta chains from one sample sequenced in a study of T cells after yellow fever vaccination. MiXCR was run by TCRdb on the 5' RACE reads, yielding one entry per CDR3 protein. The sample holds some 250,000 distinct CDR3 sequences; less than 9% are singletons and the top ten take about 0.85%. The sample here was CD4+ T cells sorted from PBMCs, taken 15 days after the yellow fever booster vaccination. Receptors originate from a man aged 25 to 40 who received the YFV17D yellow fever vaccine.

This clonotype was found a few times. The chain recombines TRBV20-1 with TRBJ2-1; no reliable D call. V lost 6 bases and J 0 bases, leaving 12 bases between the germline ends. Per the germline V gene, CDR1 is DFQATT and CDR2 is SNEGSKA (reference sequence). CDR3 length equals 14 residues. CDR3 DNA: TGCAGTGCGTTGACGCCGAGCTCCTACAATGAGCAGTTCTTC. It codes for CSALTPSSYNEQFF.

There are many counts of this clonotype. The chain uses TRBV20-1 and TRBJ2-5; a weak D match, TRBD1 (6 bases). The CDR3 loop spans 13 amino acids. From germline, CDR1 is DFQATT and CDR2 SNEGSKA (reference sequence). The ends were cut back, 4 bases at V and 5 bases at J, with 14 bases in the middle. The CDR3 spells CSATLDRAETQYF. CDR3 DNA sequence: TGCAGTGCTACCTTGGACAGAGCTGAGACCCAGTACTTC.

This clonotype appeared many times. This chain links TRBV7-2 with TRBJ2-4; 8 nucleotides match TRBD2. Germline-derived CDR1 and CDR2 are SGHTA and FQGNSA. J lost 6 bases, V lost 5 bases, and 12 bases had no gene match. This CDR3 spans 16 amino acids. The CDR3 DNA sequence: TGTGCCAGCAGCCCGCAGGCCCAGCGGGAGTTAAACATTCAGTACTTC. Translated, it gives CASSPQAQRELNIQYF.

The chain uses TRBV7-2 and TRBJ2-7; TRBD1 matches 7 bases. CDR1 is SGHTA and CDR2 is FQGNSA in the germline V gene. The CDR3 length is 15 residues. The trim removed 5 bases at V and 4 bases at J, leaving 11 bases unmatched. CDR3 in DNA: TGTGCCAGCAGCGAGGGACAGAAGCTATCTTACGAGCAGTACTTC. This sequence encodes CASSEGQKLSYEQYF.

This clonotype was recorded at least ten times. V gene TRBV7-9 combines with J gene TRBJ2-7; 7 nucleotides align to TRBD1. The junction had 6 bases not matched to a gene; V was cut back by 4 bases and J by 3 bases. Germline values: CDR1 SEHNR, CDR2 FQNEAQ (reference sequence). The CDR3 loop spans 14 amino acids. The CDR3 spells CASSSRQGFYEQYF. The CDR3, as DNA: TGTGCCAGCAGCTCGAGACAGGGCTTCTACGAGCAGTACTTC.

This chain uses TRBV7-3 with TRBJ2-6; 9 bases are a match to TRBD1. Germline V gene lookup returns CDR1 SGHTA and CDR2 FQGTGA. The V gene end was trimmed by 6 bases and the J gene end by 1 base; junction bases not matched to a gene: 7. This CDR3 contains 17 residues. CDR3 sequence: CASRRTGAGSGANVLTF. The DNA for the CDR3 is TGTGCCAGCAGAAGGACAGGGGCAGGATCTGGGGCCAACGTCCTGACTTTC. Full variable domain (outside the CDR3, taken from reference TRBV7-3 and TRBJ2-6): GAGVSQTPSNKVTEKGKYVELRCDPISGHTALYWYRQSLGQGPEFLIYFQGTGAADDSGLPNDRFFAVRPEGSVSTLKIQRTERGDSAVYLCASRRTGAGSGANVLTFGAGSRLTVL.

Only a few counts were recorded for this clonotype. V and J are TRBV29-1 and TRBJ1-1, with D uncertain. This CDR3 contains 10 residues. CDR1 and CDR2 (germline): SQVTM, ANQGSEA. V was clipped by 5 bases and J by 5 bases, with 6 bases between them. The CDR3 is CSVIGTEAFF. CDR3 DNA sequence: TGCAGCGTTATAGGAACTGAAGCTTTCTTT. Using reference TRBV29-1 and TRBJ1-1 for the parts outside the CDR3, the full variable domain is SAVISQKPSRDICQRGTSLTIQCQVDSQVTMMFWYRQQPGQSLTLIATANQGSEATYESGFVIDKFPISRPNLTFSTLTVSNMSPEDSSIYLCSVIGTEAFFGQGTRLTVV.

The V gene is TRBV20-1, the J gene TRBJ2-5; D remains ambiguous. From germline, CDR1 is DFQATT and CDR2 SNEGSKA (reference sequence). The CDR3 has 13 amino acids. The V gene lost 2 bases and the J gene lost 0 bases, with 7 bases spanning the gap. The CDR3 reads CSARLADQETQYF. In DNA form, the CDR3 reads TGCAGTGCTAGACTCGCTGACCAAGAGACCCAGTACTTC.

This clonotype was counted only a few times. This chain links TRBV12-3 or TRBV12-4 with TRBJ1-4; 9 bases map to TRBD1. The ends lost 1 base at V and 8 bases at J; junction bases unmatched: 2. The CDR3 runs to 14 residues. CDR3 region: CASSLGTGVEKLFF. CDR3 nucleotide sequence: TGTGCCAGCAGTTTAGGGACAGGGGTCGAAAAACTGTTTTTT.

The V gene is TRBV20-1, the J gene TRBJ2-2; weak D call: TRBD2 (6 bases). The germline gives CDR1 DFQATT, CDR2 SNEGSKA (reference sequence). CDR3 size: 15 residues. V dropped 1 base and J dropped 0 bases, with 9 bases sitting between them. The CDR3 DNA is TGCAGTGCTAGAGTGGCGGGAACGAACACCGGGGAGCTGTTTTTT. The encoded protein is CSARVAGTNTGELFF.

The rearrangement links TRBV11-2 to TRBJ2-3, with unresolved D. The germline V gene has CDR1 SGHAT and CDR2 FQNNGV. The ends were cut back, 6 bases at V and 2 bases at J, with 9 bases in the middle. The CDR3 loop spans 13 amino acids. The CDR3 sequence is CASRLYDTDTQYF. Written as DNA, the CDR3 is TGTGCCAGCAGACTATACGACACAGATACGCAGTATTTT.

This clonotype was observed a handful of times. V and J are TRBV29-1 and TRBJ1-1; 7 bases are a match to TRBD1. Germline CDR1 SQVTM, CDR2 ANQGSEA. The length of the CDR3 is 12 residues. V trimming: 6 bases; J trimming: 10 bases; junction bases outside the gene matches: 11. The CDR3 sequence: CSVPAGGGRAFF. DNA for the CDR3: TGCAGCGTCCCCGCAGGGGGGGGGAGAGCTTTCTTT.

The V call is TRBV7-9, the J call TRBJ2-7; 11 nucleotides align to TRBD1. This CDR3 has 15 residues. The V gene end was trimmed by 5 bases and the J gene end by 5 bases; junction bases not matched to a gene: 8. CDR1 and CDR2 from the germline V gene are SEHNR and FQNEAQ (reference sequence). CDR3 sequence reads: CASSTGQGAHNEQYF. As DNA, the CDR3 is TGTGCCAGCAGCACCGGACAGGGGGCGCACAACGAGCAGTACTTC.

The chain uses TRBV27 and TRBJ1-1, with TRBD1 matching 8 bases. CDR1 and CDR2 (germline): MNHEY, SMNVEV (reference sequence). The CDR3 covers 14 residues. Unmatched junction bases numbered 12, after V lost 5 bases and J lost 10 bases. The CDR3, as DNA: TGTGCCAGCAGTCTGCTACTCGGACAGGGCCGAGCTTTCTTT. It is translated as CASSLLLGQGRAFF.

This clonotype was counted at least ten times. This rearrangement joins TRBV28 to TRBJ2-7, with D maybe TRBD1 (5 bases). Germline CDR1 and CDR2: MDHEN and SYDVKM. This CDR3 spans 11 amino acids. V shed 7 bases and J shed 6 bases, with 10 bases lying between them. Here the CDR3 DNA reads TGTGCCAGCAAGGGGCGGCGCGAGCAGTACTTC. Its protein is CASKGRREQYF.

The rearrangement joins TRBV20-1 to TRBJ2-1; D is perhaps TRBD2 (6 bases). Germline CDR1 and CDR2: DFQATT and SNEGSKA (reference sequence). The CDR3 totals 13 residues. V gave up 6 bases and J gave up 6 bases, with 15 bases separating them. CDR3 sequence (DNA): TGCAGTGCATCCAGCGGAGGGACCAATGAGCAGTTCTTC. It codes for CSASSGGTNEQFF.

This clonotype has just a few counts. This sequence joins TRBV4-2 and TRBJ2-5; D is ambiguous. From germline, CDR1 is LGHNA and CDR2 YNFKEQ. The CDR3 covers 14 residues. Trimming cost V 0 bases and J 2 bases, with 7 bases left between them. The CDR3 here is CASSQETTQETQYF. CDR3 bases: TGTGCCAGCAGCCAAGAGACAACACAAGAGACCCAGTACTTC.

The genes are TRBV5-1 and TRBJ1-1; D unresolved. Per germline, CDR1 SGHRS and CDR2 YFSETQ. Trimming removed 0 bases at V and 0 bases at J, with 9 bases between. CDR3 length: 15 residues. The CDR3 DNA is TGCGCCAGCAGCTTGGATGGACGGATGAACACTGAAGCTTTCTTT. This translates into CASSLDGRMNTEAFF.

This clonotype was picked up many times. This chain joins TRBV7-8 and TRBJ2-5; 14 nucleotides agree with TRBD2. The CDR3 is 16 amino acids. Germline V lookup: CDR1 SGHVS, CDR2 FQNEAQ. Unmatched junction bases numbered 4, after V lost 3 bases and J lost 4 bases. The CDR3 DNA sequence: TGTGCCAGCAGCTTCCTCGGACTAGCGGGAGGAGAGACCCAGTACTTC. Encoded protein: CASSFLGLAGGETQYF.

This clonotype was recorded at least ten times. The rearrangement uses TRBV28 and TRBJ2-3; unclear D gene. The germline V gene encodes CDR1 MDHEN and CDR2 SYDVKM. The CDR3 length is 15 residues. The germline V and J ends were trimmed by 6 bases and 2 bases, with 15 bases remaining between them. DNA of the CDR3: TGTGCCAGCAGAAATAATCCGGGTATCACAGATACGCAGTATTTT. It is translated as CASRNNPGITDTQYF.

This clonotype was counted many times. The chain recombines TRBV7-8 with TRBJ2-7, with D perhaps TRBD2 (6 bases). Germline V CDR1 and CDR2: SGHVS, FQNEAQ. The CDR3 sequence is 11 residues long. V lost 5 bases to trimming and J lost 6 bases, with 8 bases between them. CDR3 region: CASSPGGEQYF. The CDR3 DNA sequence: TGTGCCAGCAGCCCCGGGGGCGAGCAGTACTTC. Full variable domain (missing parts from reference TRBV7-8 and TRBJ2-7): GAGVSQSPRYKVAKRGQDVALRCDPISGHVSLFWYQQALGQGPEFLTYFQNEAQLDKSGLPSDRFFAERPEGSVSTLKIQRTQQEDSAVYLCASSPGGEQYFGPGTRLTVT.

About this clonotype itself: Its ends do not fully match the called genes, so a read error is possible. V is TRBV5-5 and J is TRBJ2-7; D could derive from TRBD1 or TRBD2 (5 bases each). Germline lookup yields CDR1 SGHKS and CDR2 YYEKEE (reference sequence). The CDR3 is made up of 13 amino acids. The CDR3 loop is CASYRDQLAPMTF. CDR3 DNA sequence: TGTGCCAGCTACCGGGACCAGCTCGCCCCCATGACTTTC.

This clonotype was observed a handful of times. J is TRBJ2-5 and V is TRBV12-3 or TRBV12-4; 15 bases match TRBD2. CDR3 length: 16 amino acids. After removal of 7 bases from V and 1 base from J, the junction contained 4 bases not matched to a gene. This CDR3 reads CASTPGLAGGQETQYF. The DNA for the CDR3 is TGTGCCAGCACCCCGGGACTAGCGGGAGGCCAAGAGACCCAGTACTTC.

The chain combines TRBV29-1 with TRBJ2-7; D unclear. The CDR3 totals 12 residues. V lost 4 bases and J lost 5, with 12 bases in between. Germline lookup yields CDR1 SQVTM and CDR2 ANQGSEA. CDR3 protein: CSVVAMENEQYF. The CDR3 DNA follows: TGCAGCGTTGTTGCCATGGAAAACGAGCAGTACTTC.

Only a few counts were recorded for this clonotype. The V and J genes are TRBV21-1 and TRBJ2-3; TRBD1 is the table's D call and was not checked against the DNA. TRBV21-1 is a recognized pseudogene. The CDR3 contains 17 residues. Written as DNA, the CDR3 is TGTGCCAGCAGTCAACCCCCGGGACAGGGTTTCACAGATACGCAGTATTTT. This encodes CASSQPPGQGFTDTQYF.

This clonotype was observed a few times. V is TRBV11-2 and J is TRBJ2-5, with D maybe TRBD1 (5 bases). This CDR3 has 12 amino acids. Deletions cut 3 bases from V and 9 bases from J, with 11 bases between. Germline V CDR1 and CDR2: SGHAT, FQNNGV. The CDR3, as DNA: TGTGCCAGCAGCTTGACAGAGTCCTCCCAGTACTTC. Its protein product is CASSLTESSQYF.

Notes on this clonotype: A much bigger clone sits one base away, suggesting this may be a read error. This chain links TRBV3-1 with TRBJ1-5, with D possibly TRBD1 on 5 matching bases. Between the trimmed V and J ends, which lost 4 bases and 7 bases, there was a span of 17 bases. This CDR3 is built from 15 residues. In germline, CDR1 is LGHDT, CDR2 YNNKEL (reference sequence). The CDR3 sequence is CASSLGGHPEQPQHF. The CDR3 DNA follows: TGTGCCAGCAGCCTGGGAGGACATCCGGAACAGCCCCAGCATTTT.

The chain carries TRBV9 and TRBJ2-1; TRBD2 agrees at 7 bases. Germline CDR1 reads SGDLS; CDR2 reads YYNGEE. This CDR3 has 15 amino acids. Germline trimming cut 4 bases from V and 2 bases from J; bases unmatched to any gene: 6. This chain's CDR3 is CASSQASGAYNEQFF. The CDR3 nucleotides read TGTGCCAGCAGCCAGGCTAGCGGAGCCTACAATGAGCAGTTCTTC.